This TCR beta chain was recovered during a study of early T cells in non-severe SARS-CoV-2 infection. Study-wide context: Sequencing used unsorted whole-blood bulk RNA, so chains lack pairing. Study-wide points: Matching with VDJdb favored anti-spike CD8 responses (missing private and CD4 specificities).

With regard to this clonotype: Its cognate antigen is unknown.

Unique molecular identifiers were affixed to single, distinct cDNA molecules. A single record per CDR3 protein comes from TCRdb applying MiXCR to the 5' RACE reads. The table has around 60,000 distinct CDR3 sequences, 8.5% to 10% seen once; the top ten hold over 8.5%. The TCR originated in an adult who was a healthcare worker with PCR-confirmed SARS-CoV-2 infection or an uninfected control (not recorded which). Source material: whole blood.

CDR3 residues: CASSLLLATLQETQYF. The CDR3 DNA sequence: TGTGCCAGCAGTTTATTGCTCGCGACGTTGCAAGAGACCCAGTACTTC. The genes are TRBV12-3 or TRBV12-4 and TRBJ2-5; D uncertain. V was cut by 2 bases and J by 2 bases, with 15 bases left in between. CDR3 length: 16 residues.